These T cell receptor beta chains were read from a single sample in a study of cytomegalovirus exposure and HLA in healthy donors. Produced via immunoSEQ multiplex PCR; TCRdb's table is partial and in-frame only. The profile shows over 150,000 clones, about 84% of them singletons. Sequencing was carried out using PBMCs. These receptors were collected from a woman between 40 and 50 years old in good health and CMV-seropositive. CDR3s include the opening cysteine and the closing phenylalanine or tryptophan. The D gene is left open where the match is weak. The size entry is marked missing in some rows and otherwise reads once, few, many or a size class.

TRBJ2-7 | TRBD2 | once | TRBV11-3 | CASSLLAGSYEQYF | TGTGCCAGCAGCCTACTAGCGGGCTCCTACGAGCAGTACTTC
TRBJ2-2 | TRBD2 | . | TRBV9 | CASSVAPSGYTGELFF | TGTGCCAGCAGCGTAGCACCTAGCGGTTACACCGGGGAGCTGTTTTTT
TRBJ1-2 | TRBD1 | once | TRBV7-9 | CASSQELGQGSNYGYTF | TGTGCCAGCAGCCAGGAGCTTGGACAGGGGTCCAACTATGGCTACACCTTC
TRBJ1-4 | TRBD1 | . | TRBV5-4 | CASSPEGTGGDGEKLFF | TGTGCCAGCAGTCCTGAAGGGACAGGGGGCGACGGTGAAAAACTGTTTTTT
TRBJ2-5 | TRBD2 | . | TRBV19 | CASSSRLAGVQETQYF | TGTGCCAGTAGTAGCCGGCTAGCGGGGGTCCAAGAGACCCAGTACTTC
TRBJ1-1 | TRBD1 | . | TRBV7-2 | CASTRQTGQNTEAFF | TGTGCCAGCACCCGACAGACAGGGCAGAACACTGAAGCTTTCTTT
TRBJ2-7 | . | . | TRBV2 | CASKWRAPYEQYF | TGTGCCAGCAAATGGAGGGCCCCCTACGAGCAGTACTTC
TRBJ2-7 | TRBD1 | . | TRBV2 | CASRATGAYEQYF | TGTGCCAGCAGGGCGACAGGGGCCTACGAGCAGTACTTC
TRBJ1-5 | TRBD1 | . | TRBV10-3 | CAIGEAGGASNQPQHF | TGTGCCATCGGAGAAGCAGGGGGCGCTAGCAATCAGCCCCAGCATTTT
TRBJ2-7 | . | . | TRBV28 | CASSVTGFPHEQYF | TGTGCCAGCAGTGTCACAGGGTTCCCCCACGAGCAGTACTTC
TRBJ2-3 | . | . | TRBV11-1 | CASSLLVSTDTQYF | TGTGCCAGCAGCTTACTAGTGAGCACAGATACGCAGTATTTT
TRBJ2-2 | . | . | TRBV29-1 | CSVGQVNTGELFF | TGCAGCGTTGGCCAGGTGAACACCGGGGAGCTGTTTTTT
TRBJ1-5 | . | once | TRBV7-2 | CASSFDAGGNQPQHF | TGTGCCAGCAGCTTTGATGCAGGGGGCAATCAGCCCCAGCATTTT
TRBJ2-7 | . | . | TRBV27 | CASIGGLIHEQYF | TGTGCCAGCATCGGGGGATTAATCCACGAGCAGTACTTC
TRBJ1-1 | TRBD1 | . | TRBV18 | CASSPADRGLNTEAFF | TGTGCCAGCTCACCGGCAGACAGGGGGTTGAACACTGAAGCTTTCTTT
TRBJ1-5 | . | . | TRBV6-1 | CATRENHGHNQPQHF | TGTGCCACCCGGGAGAATCATGGACACAATCAGCCCCAGCATTTT
TRBJ2-7 | TRBD2 | . | TRBV5-8 | CASSPSGRAVYEQYF | TGTGCCAGCAGCCCCAGCGGGAGGGCCGTCTACGAGCAGTACTTC
TRBJ2-1 | TRBD2 | . | TRBV9 | CASSGSAGTSYNEQFF | TGTGCCAGCAGCGGATCAGCGGGAACGTCCTACAATGAGCAGTTCTTC
TRBJ1-2 | . | . | TRBV7-3 | CASSLTGRGKGYTF | TGTGCCAGCAGCTTAACGGGGAGGGGGAAAGGCTACACCTTC
TRBJ1-4 | TRBD1 | medium-sized | TRBV30 | CAWNTGTGDEKLFF | TGTGCCTGGAACACCGGGACAGGGGATGAAAAACTGTTTTTT
TRBJ2-1 | TRBD2 | . | TRBV13 | CASSGGAYNEQFF | TGTGCCAGCAGCGGGGGGGCCTACAATGAGCAGTTCTTC
TRBJ2-3 | TRBD2 | once | TRBV10-3 | CAISPGGGGTDTQYF | TGTGCCATCAGTCCGGGAGGCGGCGGCACAGATACGCAGTATTTT
TRBJ2-3 | TRBD2 | . | TRBV7-9 | CASSLTSGRDTQYF | TGTGCCAGCAGCCTGACTAGCGGGAGAGATACGCAGTATTTT
TRBJ1-6 | . | . | TRBV4-1 | CASSPDQGTTPLHF | TGCGCCAGCAGCCCAGATCAGGGAACAACACCCCTCCACTTT
TRBJ2-7 | . | . | TRBV19 | CASSPAESYEQYF | TGTGCCAGTAGTCCAGCGGAAAGCTACGAGCAGTACTTC
TRBJ2-6 | . | . | TRBV13 | CASSPTAALSGANVLTF | TGTGCCAGCAGCCCGACAGCAGCCCTATCTGGGGCCAACGTCCTGACTTTC
TRBJ2-6 | . | . | TRBV6-1 | CASSEAGGLSGANVLTF | TGTGCCAGCAGTGAAGCGGGAGGCCTCTCTGGGGCCAACGTCCTGACTTTC
TRBJ2-1 | TRBD2 | few | TRBV7-9 | CASSSGTSGVNEQFF | TGTGCCAGCAGCTCGGGGACTAGCGGGGTGAATGAGCAGTTCTTC
TRBJ2-7 | . | . | TRBV5-1 | CASSLVAPPTEQYF | TGCGCCAGCAGCTTGGTGGCCCCCCCCACCGAGCAGTACTTC
TRBJ2-1 | . | . | TRBV5-4 | CASSFGTYQSSYNEQFF | TGTGCCAGCAGCTTTGGGACTTACCAGAGCTCCTACAATGAGCAGTTCTTC
TRBJ2-3 | TRBD2 | few | TRBV7-9 | CASSLGRAGGRTDTQYF | TGTGCCAGCAGCTTAGGAAGGGCGGGAGGGCGCACAGATACGCAGTATTTT
TRBJ1-1 | . | once | TRBV27 | CASARLRDTEAFF | TGTGCCAGCGCTAGGTTGCGTGACACTGAAGCTTTCTTT
TRBJ1-1 | . | . | TRBV19 | CASSIGQNTEAFF | TGTGCCAGTAGTATAGGTCAGAACACTGAAGCTTTCTTT
TRBJ2-7 | . | . | TRBV6-1 | CATTGWGSNYEQYF | TGTGCCACTACAGGGTGGGGGAGTAACTACGAGCAGTACTTC
TRBJ2-1 | TRBD2 | . | TRBV10-3 | CATRTSGDQEQFF | TGTGCCACTCGGACTAGCGGCGACCAGGAGCAGTTCTTC
TRBJ2-2 | TRBD2 | . | TRBV19 | CASRTSGGTGELFF | TGTGCCTCACGGACTAGCGGGGGCACCGGGGAGCTGTTTTTT
TRBJ2-1 | . | . | TRBV6-1 | CASSEATTRGEQFF | TGTGCCAGCAGTGAAGCTACCACTAGGGGGGAGCAGTTCTTC
TRBJ1-1 | TRBD1 | . | TRBV27 | CASSPYLGQGAIEGTEAFF | TGTGCCAGCAGTCCATACCTTGGACAGGGGGCAATTGAGGGCACTGAAGCTTTCTTT
TRBJ2-1 | . | once | TRBV7-9 | CASSLSFRDWDNEQFF | TGTGCCAGCAGCCTCAGTTTTCGGGACTGGGACAATGAGCAGTTCTTC
TRBJ2-2 | . | once | TRBV7-8 | CASSLASGTPNTGELFF | TGTGCCAGCAGCTTAGCTTCCGGGACACCGAACACCGGGGAGCTGTTTTTT
TRBJ2-5 | . | . | TRBV7-9 | CASSFVETQYF | TGTGCCAGCAGCTTCGTGGAGACCCAGTACTTC
TRBJ2-3 | TRBD2 | . | TRBV18 | CASSPDLAGVGTDTQYF | TGTGCCAGCTCACCGGACTTAGCGGGAGTGGGCACAGATACGCAGTATTTT
TRBJ1-5 | TRBD1 | . | TRBV4-1 | CASSQEPGQGSQPQHF | TGCGCCAGCAGCCAGGAGCCGGGACAGGGGAGTCAGCCCCAGCATTTT
TRBJ2-3 | . | . | TRBV4-1 | CASSQAGEVADTQYF | TGCGCCAGCAGCCAAGCGGGAGAGGTTGCAGATACGCAGTATTTT
TRBJ1-1 | . | . | TRBV19 | CASLPQGNTEAFF | TGTGCCAGTCTCCCGCAGGGCAACACTGAAGCTTTCTTT